The next 20 T cell receptor beta chains were all read from a single sample in a study of T cell responses to AZD1222 COVID-19 vaccine. Some clones are missing from TCRdb's copy, which holds only in-frame ones; the method was immunoSEQ multiplex PCR. The top ten hold around 5% of the sample, which has over 110,000 clones, more than 85% seen once. The sample was peripheral blood, taken on day 0 of AZD1222 vaccination. These receptors were collected from an adult in good health.

The V call is TRBV6-5, the J call TRBJ1-1, with D perhaps matching TRBD1 (5 bases). Germline CDR1 reads MNHEY; CDR2 reads SVGAGI. The CDR3 is 14 amino acids. Trimming pared 6 bases from V and 1 base from J, leaving 12 bases between. Written as DNA, the CDR3 is TGTGCCAGCAGAGGGACGGGGGGGAACACTGAAGCTTTCTTT. Protein sequence: CASRGTGGNTEAFF.

The chain carries TRBV3-1 (or the pseudogene TRBV3-2) and TRBJ2-7; D unclear. This CDR3 contains 14 residues. Germline V CDR1 and CDR2: LGHDT, YNNKEL (reference sequence). Deletions cut 2 bases from V and 2 bases from J, with 10 bases between. This chain's CDR3 is CASSQIAATYEQYF. The CDR3 DNA follows: TGTGCCAGCAGCCAAATTGCAGCTACCTACGAGCAGTACTTC.

The chain carries TRBV3-1 (or the pseudogene TRBV3-2) and TRBJ2-3; D could derive from TRBD1 or TRBD2 (5 bases each). This CDR3 spans 13 amino acids. The germline V gene has CDR1 LGHDT and CDR2 YNNKEL (reference sequence). Trimming left V 0 bases short and J 4 bases short, with 5 bases between. The CDR3 nucleotides are TGTGCCAGCAGCCAAGAGGGGGCAGATACGCAGTATTTT. Protein sequence: CASSQEGADTQYF.

This sequence joins TRBV4-3 and TRBJ2-1; 9 nucleotides match TRBD1. This CDR3 has 15 amino acids. V shed 4 bases and J 8 bases; nucleotides not matched to a gene: 9. The germline V gene has CDR1 LGHNA and CDR2 YSLEER. CDR3 in amino acids: CASSLQLGTGHEQFF. CDR3 in DNA: TGCGCCAGCAGCCTCCAATTGGGGACAGGGCATGAGCAGTTCTTC.

The chain links TRBV6-2 or TRBV6-3 to TRBJ2-1; maybe TRBD2 (6 bases). CDR3 size: 15 residues. Trimming removed 3 bases at V and 3 bases at J, with 12 bases between. CDR1 MNHEY and CDR2 SVGEGT come from the germline V gene. This chain's CDR3 is CASSYRDSFYNEQFF. The CDR3 DNA sequence: TGTGCCAGCAGTTATCGGGACTCATTCTACAATGAGCAGTTCTTC.

Only one count was recorded for this clone. The V gene is TRBV6-1, the J gene TRBJ1-5; D call uncertain. Germline loops: CDR1 MNHNS, CDR2 SASEGT. The ends were cut back, 2 bases at V and 6 bases at J, with 8 bases in the middle. This CDR3 spans 13 amino acids. CDR3 residues: CASSESRSQPQHF. In nucleotides, the CDR3 is TGTGCCAGCAGTGAAAGCCGCAGTCAGCCCCAGCATTTT.

The V call is TRBV11-2, the J call TRBJ2-7; possibly TRBD1 or TRBD2 for D (5 bases each). There are 12 residues in the CDR3. V lost 5 bases, J lost 9 bases, and 14 bases lay in between. Germline assignment: CDR1 SGHAT and CDR2 FQNNGV. The CDR3 here is CASSRRLGGQYF. CDR3 DNA sequence: TGTGCCAGCAGCCGCCGACTTGGGGGGCAGTACTTC.

This clone appeared a single time. The chain uses TRBV2 and TRBJ2-1, with TRBD2 as a possible D gene (5 bases). V lost 6 bases to trimming and J lost 2 bases, with 14 bases between them. The CDR3 runs 15 residues. Germline CDR1 SNHLY, CDR2 FYNNEI. This CDR3 is CASSPEGGPYNEQFF. CDR3 nucleotide sequence: TGTGCCAGCAGCCCCGAGGGCGGACCCTACAATGAGCAGTTCTTC.

The chain employs TRBV11-2 and TRBJ2-2, with TRBD2 matching 9 bases. Unmatched junction bases numbered 12, after V lost 3 bases and J lost 4 bases. The V gene's germline CDR1 is SGHAT and CDR2 FQNNGV. The CDR3 consists of 18 residues. The CDR3 coding sequence is TGTGCCAGCAGCTTGATAGCGGGGGCAATTCGAGGCACCGGGGAGCTGTTTTTT. Translation: CASSLIAGAIRGTGELFF. Together with reference TRBV11-2 and TRBJ2-2, the CDR3 gives the full variable domain: EAGVAQSPRYKIIEKRQSVAFWCNPISGHATLYWYQQILGQGPKLLIQFQNNGVVDDSQLPKDRFSAERLKGVDSTLKIQPAKLEDSAVYLCASSLIAGAIRGTGELFFGEGSRLTVL.

This clone was counted once. The chain uses TRBV19 and TRBJ1-1, with D possibly matching TRBD1 (5 bases). Trimming cost V 1 base and J 7 bases, with 13 bases left between them. Germline CDR1 reads LNHDA; CDR2 reads SQIVND (reference sequence). The CDR3 runs 14 residues. The CDR3 is CASSIGPGTIEAFF. CDR3 nucleotide sequence: TGTGCCAGTAGTATAGGGCCCGGGACCATTGAAGCTTTCTTT.

The CDR3 region is CSVLDRGRREKLFF. The CDR3 DNA reads TGCAGCGTTTTGGACAGGGGTCGGAGGGAAAAACTGTTTTTT. J is TRBJ1-4 and V is TRBV29-1; 9 bases map to TRBD1. Germline V CDR1 and CDR2: SQVTM, ANQGSEA. This CDR3 has 14 residues. V shed 5 bases, J shed 8 bases, and the junction held 9 bases outside the gene matches.

The gene calls are TRBV4-2 and TRBJ2-7; D perhaps matches TRBD2 (5 bases). CDR3 length: 15 residues. Germline CDR1 reads LGHNA; CDR2 reads YNFKEQ. With 1 base removed from V and 0 bases from J, the gap between germline ends came to 10 bases. CDR3 coding DNA: TGTGCCAGCAGCCAAGGGGAGACGGGCTCCTACGAGCAGTACTTC. It yields the protein CASSQGETGSYEQYF.

The rearrangement uses TRBV19 and TRBJ1-2; the D gene is possibly TRBD1 (6 bases). V dropped 6 bases and J dropped 4 bases, with 15 bases sitting between them. The CDR3 sequence is 14 residues long. Germline V gene sequence: CDR1 LNHDA, CDR2 SQIVND (reference sequence). The CDR3 is CASSPDRQSYGYTF. The DNA of the CDR3 is TGTGCCAGTAGCCCGGACAGACAAAGCTATGGCTACACCTTC.

The chain joins TRBV11-2 to TRBJ1-2, with 7 bases matching TRBD1. The CDR3 length is 15 residues. V trimming: 7 bases; J trimming: 0 bases; junction bases outside the gene matches: 8. Germline CDR1 reads SGHAT; CDR2 reads FQNNGV. The CDR3 nucleotides read TGTGCCAGCACCCTCCGACAGGGCTCTAACTATGGCTACACCTTC. Amino acid sequence: CASTLRQGSNYGYTF.

This chain uses TRBV5-1 with TRBJ2-3, with a weak D call TRBD2 (6 bases). V lost 4 bases and J 4 bases, leaving 10 bases between the germline ends. The CDR3 covers 13 residues. Germline CDR1 reads SGHRS; CDR2 reads YFSETQ. The CDR3 spells CASSPRRADTQYF. The CDR3 region has the DNA TGCGCCAGCAGCCCGCGGAGGGCAGATACGCAGTATTTT.

The chain uses TRBV9 and TRBJ2-1; tentative D call: TRBD2 (6 bases). The CDR3 sequence is 16 residues long. V was shortened by 0 bases and J by 0 bases, with 10 bases between the two germline ends. Per the germline V gene, CDR1 is SGDLS and CDR2 is YYNGEE. The CDR3 sequence: CASSVATSNSYNEQFF. The CDR3 bases are TGTGCCAGCAGCGTAGCGACTAGTAACTCCTACAATGAGCAGTTCTTC.

V and J are TRBV4-3 and TRBJ2-2; possibly TRBD1 for D (5 bases). Trimming took off 4 bases at V and 7 bases at J, with 10 bases between the two ends. CDR3 length equals 13 residues. Germline values: CDR1 LGHNA, CDR2 YSLEER. CDR3 loop: CASSPQGVGELFF. The CDR3 DNA reads TGCGCCAGCAGCCCCCAAGGGGTCGGGGAGCTGTTTTTT.

This clone was counted between two and nine times. The chain employs TRBV4-3 and TRBJ1-2, with D tentatively TRBD1 (6 bases). V gave up 1 base and J gave up 5 bases, with 17 bases separating them. This CDR3 is built from 16 residues. Germline CDR1 LGHNA, CDR2 YSLEER. CDR3 sequence (DNA): TGCGCCAGCAGCCAAGGACAGGCCTGGGGGGGATATGGCTACACCTTC. Protein product: CASSQGQAWGGYGYTF.

This clone was counted a single time. This rearrangement joins TRBV6-2 or TRBV6-3 to TRBJ1-1; D may be TRBD1 (5 bases). Germline-derived CDR1 and CDR2 are MNHEY and SVGEGT. Trimming removed 0 bases at V and 4 bases at J, with 9 bases between. This CDR3 is 14 amino acids long. The CDR3 loop is CASSYSRVGTEAFF. For the CDR3, the DNA is TGTGCCAGCAGTTACTCCAGGGTGGGCACTGAAGCTTTCTTT.

The chain has TRBV7-6 and TRBJ2-7; 10 bases are shared with TRBD1. The CDR3 length is 17 residues. The germline V gene has CDR1 SGHVS and CDR2 FNYEAQ. Trimming took 5 bases from V and 3 from J; bases not matched to a gene: 13. This chain's CDR3 is CASSLTPPGQGNYEQYF. Written as DNA, the CDR3 is TGTGCCAGCAGCCTAACCCCTCCGGGACAGGGGAACTACGAGCAGTACTTC.